This TCR beta chain was sequenced for a study of T cells in women clearing cervical HPV infection. On this clone: No antigen is known for it. The read stops 3 residues short of the end of the CDR3; the missing end is completed from the germline J gene.

Study conclusions and caveats: CIN3+ cases had significantly higher TCR repertoire richness than controls, but evenness did not differ.

TCRdb's copy holds only in-frame clones and misses some; the assay was immunoSEQ multiplex PCR. The sample yields over 25,000 clones, of which the top ten take up 17%. Germline lookup yields CDR1 SGHNT and CDR2 YYREEE (reference sequence). With 7 bases removed from V and 1 base from J, the gap between germline ends came to 8 bases. The CDR3 runs 12 residues. The receptor was isolated from a woman aged 18 to 75 with a cervical HPV16 infection that either progressed to CIN3+ or cleared (not recorded which). Sequencing was done on a sample of blood buffy coat. The chain couples TRBV5-4 to TRBJ1-1; D is uncertain. The CDR3 bases that were read are TGTGCCAGCGGTGGCAGGAACACTGAA. This encodes CASGGRNTE. The entire CDR3 protein reads CASGGRNTEAFF.